Listed below are T cell receptor beta chains from one sample, sequenced in a study of T cell responses to AZD1222 COVID-19 vaccine. Sequencing used immunoSEQ multiplex PCR; TCRdb keeps in-frame clones, though not all of them. This table has around 150,000 clones, around four fifths appearing once. The source was peripheral blood, collected on day 0 of AZD1222 vaccination. The origin of the receptors is an adult in good health. CDR3s include the opening cysteine and the closing phenylalanine or tryptophan. D genes are given only for firm matches. The size of a clone is reported for some rows only, either as once, few or many, or as a class for expanded clones.

abundance	j_gene	d_gene	v_gene	CDR3aa	CDR3nt
.	TRBJ1-5	TRBD1	TRBV4-1	CASSQGQGAHSNQPQHF	TGCGCCAGCAGCCAAGGACAGGGGGCGCATAGCAATCAGCCCCAGCATTTT
.	TRBJ1-4	.	TRBV19	CASNYRTDNEKLFF	TGTGCCAGCAACTATCGGACGGATAATGAAAAACTGTTTTTT
.	TRBJ1-2	.	TRBV5-6	CASSFPPTGTSGYGYTF	TGTGCCAGCAGCTTTCCTCCCACCGGGACATCGGGCTATGGCTACACCTTC
few	TRBJ2-1	TRBD1	TRBV25-1	CASSATGQLNNEQFF	TGTGCCAGCAGTGCCACGGGACAGCTCAACAATGAGCAGTTCTTC
.	TRBJ2-5	TRBD1	TRBV27	CASSLDRGGETQYF	TGTGCCAGCAGTTTAGACAGGGGGGGAGAGACCCAGTACTTC
.	TRBJ1-2	.	TRBV5-4	CASSLRGGSSAGNYGYTF	TGTGCCAGCAGCTTGAGGGGGGGCTCCTCGGCGGGAAACTATGGCTACACCTTC
.	TRBJ1-2	.	TRBV28	CASSSIHRAANYGYTF	TGTGCCAGCAGCTCCATTCACAGGGCTGCTAACTATGGCTACACCTTC
many	TRBJ1-2	.	TRBV24-1	CATSDGWANGYTF	TGTGCCACCAGTGATGGCTGGGCTAATGGCTACACCTTC
medium-sized	TRBJ1-3	.	TRBV11-2	CASSSVLSGNTIYF	TGTGCCAGCAGCTCGGTACTGTCTGGAAACACCATATATTTT
once	TRBJ1-1	TRBD1	TRBV5-1	CASSLLSDRGRGAFF	TGCGCCAGCAGCCTGCTTTCGGACAGGGGGCGAGGAGCTTTCTTT
.	TRBJ1-4	TRBD1	TRBV5-1	CASSLAGTGVEKLFF	TGCGCCAGCAGCTTGGCGGGCACAGGGGTTGAAAAACTGTTTTTT
.	TRBJ1-6	.	TRBV27	CASSLGESSYNSPLHF	TGTGCCAGCAGTTTGGGGGAAAGCTCCTATAATTCACCCCTCCACTTT
.	TRBJ1-1	.	TRBV28	CATSDRRWGEAFF	TGTGCCACTTCAGACAGACGTTGGGGTGAAGCTTTCTTT
once	TRBJ1-2	.	TRBV30	CAWIWQQGDGYTF	TGTGCCTGGATTTGGCAACAGGGTGATGGCTACACCTTC
.	TRBJ1-6	.	TRBV10-2	CASSERGVTYNSPLHF	TGCGCCAGCAGTGAGCGGGGGGTTACCTATAATTCACCCCTCCACTTT
.	TRBJ2-2	.	TRBV20-1	CSASHRANTGELFF	TGCAGTGCTAGTCACAGGGCGAACACCGGGGAGCTGTTTTTT
.	TRBJ1-1	.	TRBV6-5	CASMEVPYTEAFF	TGTGCCAGCATGGAGGTCCCTTACACTGAAGCTTTCTTT
.	TRBJ1-1	.	TRBV2	CASSEVRSYTEAFF	TGTGCCAGCAGTGAAGTTAGATCTTACACTGAAGCTTTCTTT
once	TRBJ1-1	.	TRBV4-1	CASSRVGTRGTEAFF	TGCGCCAGCAGCCGAGTGGGGACGCGGGGCACTGAAGCTTTCTTT
.	TRBJ1-1	.	TRBV19	CASTASGGYTEAFF	TGTGCCAGTACCGCCTCGGGAGGGTACACTGAAGCTTTCTTT
.	TRBJ2-7	TRBD2	TRBV4-2	CASSQAGGTSVSYEQYF	TGTGCCAGCAGCCAAGCGGGGGGGACTAGCGTCTCCTACGAGCAGTACTTC
.	TRBJ1-1	.	TRBV14	CASSQFLDTEAFF	TGTGCCAGCAGCCAATTTCTGGACACTGAAGCTTTCTTT
.	TRBJ2-7	.	TRBV5-5	CASSLDRGSHYEQYF	TGTGCCAGCAGCTTGGACCGGGGCAGCCACTACGAGCAGTACTTC
.	TRBJ1-1	.	TRBV25-1	CASSGRYGAFF	TGTGCCAGCAGTGGGCGTTACGGAGCTTTCTTT
.	TRBJ1-1	TRBD1	TRBV24-1	CATSDSRTGANTEAFF	TGTGCCACCAGTGATTCCCGGACAGGGGCTAACACTGAAGCTTTCTTT